The 11 T cell receptor beta chains listed next were all sequenced from one sample in a study of identical twins. TCRdb re-analysed the 5' RACE reads in MiXCR, keeping a single row per CDR3 protein. The sample holds 690,000 or so distinct CDR3 sequences; around 8.3% are singletons and the top ten take 0.85% to 1%. In addition, the sample was reused for a study of yellow fever vaccine responses in identical twins.

The sample taken for sequencing was PBMCs. These receptors came from a woman in her late teens or twenties in good health.

There are many counts of this clonotype. The chain couples TRBV27 to TRBJ2-1; D is possibly TRBD1 or TRBD2 (5 bases each). The CDR3 is 15 residues long. From germline, CDR1 is MNHEY and CDR2 SMNVEV (reference sequence). Trimming pared 5 bases from V and 6 bases from J, leaving 17 bases between. The CDR3 spells CASSLPPGPFNEQFF. As DNA, the CDR3 is TGTGCCAGCAGTCTTCCACCGGGACCTTTCAATGAGCAGTTCTTC.

The chain joins TRBV7-9 to TRBJ2-3, with 9 bases fitting TRBD2. The CDR3 has 14 residues. V shed 6 bases, J shed 3 bases, and the junction held 4 bases outside the gene matches. CDR1 is SEHNR and CDR2 is FQNEAQ in the germline V gene (reference sequence). Written as DNA, the CDR3 is TGTGCCAGCAGGCCCACTAGCGGGACAGATACGCAGTATTTT. Translated, it gives CASRPTSGTDTQYF.

V usage is TRBV19 and J usage is TRBJ2-7, with D uncertain. There are 14 residues in the CDR3. Trimming stripped 10 bases from V and 2 bases from J, with 18 bases between. Germline lookup yields CDR1 LNHDA and CDR2 SQIVND (reference sequence). The CDR3 region is CATRARPAAYEQYF. As DNA, the CDR3 is TGTGCCACCCGCGCGCGTCCGGCAGCCTACGAGCAGTACTTC.

This clonotype occurred a few times. J is TRBJ1-5 and V is TRBV10-3; D gene ambiguous. With 6 bases removed from V and 6 bases from J, the gap between germline ends came to 9 bases. Germline lookup yields CDR1 ENHRY and CDR2 SYGVKD. The CDR3 spans 12 residues. In nucleotides, the CDR3 is TGTGCCATCAGAGGGTCGGGTCAGCCCCAGCATTTT. It encodes CAIRGSGQPQHF.

This clonotype was observed a handful of times. This chain connects TRBV7-9 to TRBJ2-7, with 8 bases matching TRBD2. The CDR3 consists of 15 residues. CDR1 and CDR2 from the germline V gene are SEHNR and FQNEAQ (reference sequence). Germline trimming cut 1 base from V and 2 bases from J; bases unmatched to any gene: 4. The DNA of the CDR3 is TGTGCCAGCAGCTTAGACCGGCGGGGGGCCTACGAGCAGTACTTC. It translates to CASSLDRRGAYEQYF.

The chain recombines TRBV7-3 with TRBJ2-3; D unclear. CDR1 SGHTA and CDR2 FQGTGA come from the germline V gene. The CDR3 sequence is 13 residues long. V was shortened by 0 bases and J by 5 bases, with 6 bases between the two germline ends. In DNA form, the CDR3 reads TGTGCCAGCAGCTTAACGGCTAAAGATACGCAGTATTTT. Protein product: CASSLTAKDTQYF.

With regard to this clonotype: A read error may explain this, as a much larger clone is one base away. V usage is TRBV12-3 or TRBV12-4 and J usage is TRBJ2-7; 12 nucleotides match TRBD2. There are 14 residues in the CDR3. This CDR3 is CASSRLAGAYGQYF. CDR3 nucleotide sequence: TGTGCCAGCAGTCGACTAGCGGGGGCCTACGGGCAGTACTTC.

In DNA form, the CDR3 reads TGTGCCAGCAGTTTAAGGGCTAGCGGGAGGGCAACCGAGCAGTACTTC. It codes for CASSLRASGRATEQYF. The chain uses TRBV12-3 or TRBV12-4 and TRBJ2-7, with 12 positions matching TRBD2. This CDR3 spans 16 amino acids. Trimming cost V 2 bases and J 6 bases; bases outside gene matches: 8.

This clonotype was detected ten times or more. CDR3 in DNA: TGCAGCGTCCCGCCGTCGGACAGGGGATACAAGCAGTTCTTC. It is translated as CSVPPSDRGYKQFF. The V call is TRBV29-1, the J call TRBJ2-1; 9 nucleotides align to TRBD1. The J segment lost 11 bases and the V segment lost 6 bases, leaving 14 bases of the junction unmatched. From germline, CDR1 is SQVTM and CDR2 ANQGSEA. The CDR3 is 14 residues long.

This clonotype was detected only a few times. The rearrangement uses TRBV7-2 and TRBJ2-7, with 7 bases identical to TRBD1. The V gene end was trimmed by 4 bases and the J gene end by 0 bases; junction bases not matched to a gene: 6. The CDR3 loop spans 15 amino acids. Germline CDR1 and CDR2: SGHTA and FQGNSA. CDR3 in amino acids: CASSSSGTDSYEQYF. CDR3 DNA sequence: TGTGCCAGCAGCTCCTCCGGGACAGACTCCTACGAGCAGTACTTC.

In its sample, this clonotype was seen many times. The CDR3 DNA sequence: TGTGCCAGCAGCCCAGCCGACTATGAGCAGTTCTTC. As protein: CASSPADYEQFF. V usage is TRBV7-9 and J usage is TRBJ2-1; no firm D call. Germline V lookup: CDR1 SEHNR, CDR2 FQNEAQ (reference sequence). V lost 5 bases to trimming and J lost 8 bases, with 10 bases between them. The CDR3 has 12 residues.